Sequencing of this TCR beta chain was carried out in a study of blood T cell repertoires in COVID-19. Study summary: Collection of acute and convalescent COVID-19 samples took place in the United States, Italy and Spain. The analysed material was cDNA or gDNA that came from T cells, B-cell-depleted T cells, or PBMCs.

Under the authors' procedure: Reference gene primer amplification yielded estimated nucleated cell counts. Data came from immunoSEQ multiplex PCR; TCRdb stores just in-frame clones and leaves some out. The V and J calls and the clone size are those of that table, but D and trimming were determined from the DNA. This sample has 150,000 to 200,000 clones, with approximately 83% found just once. Sequenced input: peripheral blood. This sequence originates from a human donor with active or convalescent COVID-19. The donor label of this sample is uncertain.

CDR3 amino acids: CASSVARLRGGTDTQYF. CDR3 nucleotide sequence: TGTGCCAGCAGCGTAGCTCGGTTGCGGGGGGGCACAGATACGCAGTATTTT. The chain employs TRBV9 and TRBJ2-3; 8 nucleotides line up with TRBD2. CDR3 length equals 17 residues. V was pared by 0 bases and J by 1 base, with 7 bases of the junction left unmatched. In germline, CDR1 is SGDLS, CDR2 YYNGEE.